Listed below are T cell receptor beta chains from one sample, sequenced in a study of blood T cell repertoires in COVID-19. Measured with immunoSEQ multiplex PCR; TCRdb has only the in-frame clones, and not every one. Here the sample spans roughly 250,000 clones, less than 90% being singletons. Sequenced material: peripheral blood. These receptors all come from a woman younger than 45 with COVID-19, enrolled during active disease. Each CDR3 is given with its conserved first and last residue. The order of the fields is J gene, clone size, D gene, V gene, CDR3 protein, CDR3 DNA. The D gene is left open where the match is weak. Not every row has a clone size; where given, it reads once, few, many or a size class.

TRBJ2-7	.	.	TRBV5-1	CASSPGTPREQYF	TGCGCCAGCAGCCCAGGGACACCCAGGGAGCAGTACTTC
TRBJ2-1	.	.	TRBV5-5	CASSLDRRGGRNEQFF	TGTGCCAGCAGCTTGGATCGGAGGGGGGGCCGAAATGAGCAGTTCTTC
TRBJ2-5	.	TRBD2	TRBV5-1	CASRTGLGLYSQYF	TGCGCCAGCAGAACCGGACTAGGATTGTATTCCCAGTACTTC
TRBJ1-1	.	TRBD1	TRBV19	CASKPGQVNTEAFF	TGTGCCAGTAAACCGGGACAGGTGAACACTGAAGCTTTCTTT
TRBJ2-7	.	TRBD2	TRBV11-2	CASSFGAGPYEQYF	TGTGCCAGCAGCTTTGGAGCGGGGCCCTACGAGCAGTACTTC
TRBJ2-1	.	.	TRBV4-2	CASSQVLDHEQFF	TGTGCCAGCAGCCAAGTCCTAGACCATGAGCAGTTCTTC
TRBJ2-5	.	TRBD2	TRBV15	CATSGERGGPRETQYF	TGTGCCACCAGCGGCGAGCGGGGGGGGCCCCGGGAGACCCAGTACTTC
TRBJ1-1	.	TRBD1	TRBV29-1	CSVRGVMNTEAFF	TGCAGCGTCAGGGGGGTTATGAACACTGAAGCTTTCTTT
TRBJ2-1	.	TRBD2	TRBV7-9	CASSLGQRGAGNEQFF	TGTGCCAGCAGCTTAGGACAGCGGGGGGCAGGAAATGAGCAGTTCTTC
TRBJ2-1	.	TRBD2	TRBV9	CASSTSGGPNEQFF	TGTGCCAGCAGCACTAGCGGGGGCCCGAATGAGCAGTTCTTC
TRBJ1-2	once	TRBD1	TRBV30	CAWSDRGWNYGYTF	TGTGCCTGGAGTGACAGGGGATGGAACTATGGCTACACCTTC
TRBJ1-2	.	.	TRBV5-1	CASSTQGNYGYTF	TGCGCCAGCAGCACCCAGGGGAACTATGGCTACACCTTC
TRBJ2-5	.	TRBD1	TRBV27	CASSSDLDREETQYF	TGTGCCAGCAGTTCTGACCTTGACAGGGAAGAGACCCAGTACTTC
TRBJ1-1	once	.	TRBV5-4	CASSVYRAGNTEAFF	TGTGCCAGCAGCGTGTACAGGGCGGGCAACACTGAAGCTTTCTTT
TRBJ2-1	.	.	TRBV14	CASSQGTGGGSEQFF	TGTGCCAGCAGCCAAGGTACTGGGGGCGGGAGTGAGCAGTTCTTC
TRBJ2-5	.	TRBD1	TRBV5-1	CASSSTVGQGGETQYF	TGCGCCAGCAGCTCCACCGTCGGACAGGGGGGAGAGACCCAGTACTTC
TRBJ2-1	.	TRBD1	TRBV28	CASSPGQGSHEQFF	TGTGCCAGCAGTCCAGGACAGGGCAGCCATGAGCAGTTCTTC
TRBJ1-1	.	TRBD1	TRBV5-3	CARSFPGQPNMNTEAFF	TGTGCCAGAAGCTTTCCGGGACAGCCAAACATGAACACTGAAGCTTTCTTT
TRBJ1-2	.	.	TRBV6-5	CASSRQPNYGYTF	TGTGCCAGCAGTCGACAGCCTAACTATGGCTACACCTTC
TRBJ1-1	.	.	TRBV5-6	CASSLYGTEAFF	TGTGCCAGCAGCTTGTACGGCACTGAAGCTTTCTTT
TRBJ2-3	once	TRBD2	TRBV24-1	CATSDWTSGDLTDTQYF	TGTGCCACCAGTGACTGGACTAGCGGGGACCTCACAGATACGCAGTATTTT
TRBJ2-7	.	.	TRBV7-8	CASSFLDEQYF	TGTGCCAGCAGCTTTTTAGACGAGCAGTACTTC
TRBJ1-1	.	TRBD1	TRBV5-1	CASSLKTGDTEAFF	TGCGCCAGCAGCCTAAAGACAGGGGACACTGAAGCTTTCTTT
TRBJ2-1	.	TRBD2	TRBV9	CASRPGLAGGSYNEQFF	TGTGCCAGCAGACCGGGACTAGCGGGGGGGTCCTACAATGAGCAGTTCTTC
TRBJ2-2	.	.	TRBV7-9	CATPRGEVLKNTGELFF	TGTGCCACCCCTCGGGGTGAAGTCCTTAAGAACACCGGGGAGCTGTTTTTT
TRBJ1-2	.	.	TRBV5-1	CASSLDPDRFGYTF	TGCGCCAGCAGCTTGGACCCCGACAGGTTTGGCTACACCTTC
TRBJ2-1	few	TRBD2	TRBV2	CASSETSGLEQFF	TGTGCCAGCAGTGAGACTAGCGGGTTGGAGCAGTTCTTC
TRBJ2-5	.	.	TRBV12-5	CASGPAGRGSETQYF	TGTGCTAGTGGCCCGGCGGGCAGGGGCTCAGAGACCCAGTACTTC
TRBJ2-7	.	TRBD2	TRBV11-2	CASIDGGLAASYEQYF	TGTGCCAGCATCGATGGGGGACTAGCGGCGTCCTACGAGCAGTACTTC
TRBJ1-1	.	TRBD1	TRBV12-5	CASLTQWRGRVTEAFF	TGTGCTAGCCTAACCCAGTGGAGGGGGCGAGTCACTGAAGCTTTCTTT
TRBJ2-7	once	.	TRBV19	CASSDTVEGYEQYF	TGTGCCAGTAGTGATACCGTAGAGGGATACGAGCAGTACTTC
TRBJ1-2	.	.	TRBV5-1	CASSSGGYGYTF	TGCGCCAGCAGCTCGGGTGGGTATGGCTACACCTTC
TRBJ1-1	.	.	TRBV27	CASSLGVPNEAFF	TGTGCCAGCAGTTTGGGAGTGCCCAATGAAGCTTTCTTT
TRBJ1-6	few	.	TRBV29-1	CSVGTGQLNSPLHF	TGCAGCGTTGGAACCGGACAGCTTAATTCACCCCTCCACTTT
TRBJ2-5	.	.	TRBV29-1	CSGHMGAETQYF	TGCAGCGGGCATATGGGAGCAGAGACCCAGTACTTC
TRBJ2-1	.	.	TRBV10-3	CAIGAPAYNEQFF	TGTGCCATCGGGGCCCCCGCCTACAATGAGCAGTTCTTC
TRBJ2-1	.	.	TRBV12-5	CASGAWAPNNEQFF	TGTGCTAGTGGTGCCTGGGCTCCCAACAATGAGCAGTTCTTC
TRBJ2-3	.	TRBD2	TRBV4-2	CASSQSGGRTDTQYF	TGTGCCAGCAGCCAATCGGGGGGTCGCACAGATACGCAGTATTTT
TRBJ2-5	.	TRBD2	TRBV5-1	CASNLRGGSGETQYF	TGCGCCAGCAATTTGCGGGGGGGTTCGGGAGAGACCCAGTACTTC
TRBJ1-1	.	.	TRBV14	CASSPQGNTEAFF	TGTGCCAGCAGCCCGCAGGGCAACACTGAAGCTTTCTTT
TRBJ1-5	.	TRBD1	TRBV5-5	CASSLGGGPSANQPQHF	TGTGCCAGCAGCTTGGGAGGGGGCCCTTCAGCGAATCAGCCCCAGCATTTT
TRBJ2-3	.	TRBD2	TRBV27	CASSAIAGATDTQYF	TGTGCCAGCAGTGCAATAGCGGGGGCCACAGATACGCAGTATTTT
TRBJ1-1	.	.	TRBV3-1/TRBV3-2	CASSQAVGESEAFF	TGTGCCAGCAGCCAAGCCGTCGGGGAATCTGAAGCTTTCTTT
TRBJ2-2	.	TRBD2	TRBV7-6	CASSSSPSGGASGELFF	TGTGCCAGCAGCTCAAGCCCTAGCGGGGGGGCATCCGGGGAGCTGTTTTTT
TRBJ2-5	.	.	TRBV2	CASSRTGGETQYF	TGTGCCAGCAGTAGGACGGGCGGGGAGACCCAGTACTTC
TRBJ2-1	once	TRBD2	TRBV19	CASSTSGLAGGYNEQFF	TGTGCCAGTAGTACCAGTGGGCTAGCGGGGGGATACAATGAGCAGTTCTTC
TRBJ2-3	.	.	TRBV7-9	CASSLIDTDTQYF	TGTGCCAGCAGCTTAATAGACACAGATACGCAGTATTTT
TRBJ2-3	once	TRBD2	TRBV5-1	CASSLEVSGGTGTDTQYF	TGCGCCAGCAGCTTGGAGGTGAGCGGGGGGACTGGCACAGATACGCAGTATTTT
TRBJ2-1	.	.	TRBV5-6	CASSWTGLGRRDLGFF	TGTGCCAGCAGCTGGACCGGCCTTGGGAGACGAGACCTGGGGTTCTTC
TRBJ1-1	.	.	TRBV19	CASRLQGYTEAFF	TGTGCCAGTAGGCTTCAGGGTTACACTGAAGCTTTCTTT
TRBJ2-5	.	TRBD2	TRBV7-9	CASSPPGGETQYF	TGTGCCAGCAGCCCCCCGGGAGGGGAGACCCAGTACTTC
TRBJ1-4	.	.	TRBV15	CATSRHLGLEGTNEKLFF	TGTGCCACCAGCAGACACCTGGGGTTAGAGGGAACTAATGAAAAACTGTTTTTT
TRBJ2-1	.	.	TRBV12-3/TRBV12-4	CASSAGNPNEQFF	TGTGCCAGCAGTGCCGGGAACCCCAATGAGCAGTTCTTC
TRBJ1-1	few	.	TRBV3-1/TRBV3-2	CASSQDSGWTEAFF	TGTGCCAGCAGCCAAGATTCAGGGTGGACTGAAGCTTTCTTT
TRBJ1-5	.	TRBD1	TRBV23-1	CASSQGARGKSSNQPQHF	TGCGCCAGCAGTCAAGGGGCCAGGGGGAAGAGTAGCAATCAGCCCCAGCATTTT
TRBJ2-2	.	.	TRBV15	CATSRESNTFVSNTGELFF	TGTGCCACCAGCAGAGAAAGTAACACATTCGTTTCGAACACCGGGGAGCTGTTTTTT
TRBJ1-6	once	.	TRBV11-2	CASSLRANSPLHF	TGTGCCAGCAGCTTGCGTGCTAATTCACCCCTCCACTTT
TRBJ1-2	.	.	TRBV28	CASSLSGGRYYGYTF	TGTGCCAGCAGTTTGAGCGGGGGGCGGTACTATGGCTACACCTTC
TRBJ2-7	.	TRBD2	TRBV5-4	CASSSRLAGDSYEQYF	TGTGCCAGCAGCTCGAGACTAGCGGGGGACTCCTACGAGCAGTACTTC